These 8 T cell receptor beta chains share one sample of origin, sequenced in a study of blood T cells in healthy people across ages. With a J-beta primer mix and a sample-barcoded 5' primer, a second PCR ran about 7 to 12 cycles. TCRdb re-called the 5' RACE reads through MiXCR, storing one row per CDR3 protein. Of about 1,800,000 distinct CDR3 sequences detected, roughly 30% appear once; the ten largest clones hold roughly 8.2%. Input material: blood. The receptors come from a woman aged 25 to 39 in good health.

This clonotype was counted between two and nine times. This chain connects TRBV3-1 to TRBJ2-5; no firm D call. The CDR3 runs to 14 residues. Germline V CDR1 and CDR2: LGHDT, YNNKEL (reference sequence). With 4 bases removed from V and 1 base from J, the gap between germline ends came to 10 bases. CDR3 protein: CASSPQILQETQYF. The CDR3 coding sequence is TGTGCCAGCAGCCCCCAGATCCTCCAAGAGACCCAGTACTTC.

This chain links TRBV28 with TRBJ2-3; D remains ambiguous. V lost 5 bases and J lost 4, with 7 bases in between. CDR3 length equals 12 residues. Per the germline V gene, CDR1 is MDHEN and CDR2 is SYDVKM. The CDR3 nucleotides read TGTGCCAGCAGTCCCGAGCCAGATACGCAGTATTTT. Translated, it gives CASSPEPDTQYF. The variable domain in full, completed from reference TRBV28 and TRBJ2-3, reads DVKVTQSSRYLVKRTGEKVFLECVQDMDHENMFWYRQDPGLGLRLIYFSYDVKMKEKGDIPEGYSVSREKKERFSLILESASTNQTSMYLCASSPEPDTQYFGPGTRLTVL.

The chain carries TRBV6-1 and TRBJ1-5; 7 bases are a match to TRBD1. Germline values: CDR1 MNHNS, CDR2 SASEGT. The CDR3 contains 15 residues. V gave up 8 bases and J gave up 0 bases; unmatched junction bases: 7. The CDR3 loop is CASLGQRTSNQPQHF. DNA for the CDR3: TGTGCCAGCTTGGGACAGCGGACTAGCAATCAGCCCCAGCATTTT.

In this sample, this clonotype turned up a few times. The genes are TRBV11-2 and TRBJ2-3; D not resolved. The V gene's germline CDR1 is SGHAT and CDR2 FQNNGV. Trimming took off 4 bases at V and 3 bases at J, with 23 bases between the two ends. The CDR3 is made up of 18 amino acids. This CDR3 is CASSSTLQALFSTDTQYF. In DNA, the CDR3 is TGTGCCAGCAGCTCTACGCTCCAAGCGTTGTTTTCAACAGATACGCAGTATTTT.

This clonotype has only a few counts. The chain links TRBV7-2 to TRBJ2-7; 10 positions match TRBD2. Germline lookup yields CDR1 SGHTA and CDR2 FQGNSA. This CDR3 comprises 14 residues. Trimming cost V 5 bases and J 6 bases; bases outside gene matches: 7. Written as DNA, the CDR3 is TGTGCCAGCAGCGCAAGCGGGAGGGGTTTCGAGCAGTACTTC. It translates to CASSASGRGFEQYF.

This sequence joins TRBV7-4 and TRBJ2-1; no clear D. The CDR3 covers 13 residues. Germline V lookup: CDR1 SGHVT, CDR2 SQSDAQ. Trimming took off 2 bases at V and 10 bases at J, with 12 bases between the two ends. The CDR3 region is CASSLFRTEEQFF. CDR3 coding DNA: TGTGCCAGCAGCTTATTTCGGACGGAGGAGCAGTTCTTC. The whole variable domain, remainder taken from reference TRBV7-4 and TRBJ2-1, is GAGVSQSPRYKVAKRGRDVALRCDSISGHVTLYWYRQTLGQGSEVLTYSQSDAQRDKSGRPSGRFSAERPERSVSTLKIQRTEQGDSAVYLCASSLFRTEEQFFGPGTRLTVL.

The J gene is TRBJ2-7, the V gene TRBV29-1; D unclear. The V end was cut by 4 bases, the J end by 4 bases, with 11 bases between. Germline V CDR1 and CDR2: SQVTM, ANQGSEA. The CDR3 loop spans 12 amino acids. The CDR3 nucleotides are TGCAGCGTTGGTTACACCACGTACGAGCAGTACTTC. This sequence encodes CSVGYTTYEQYF.

This clonotype was counted ten times or more. V and J are TRBV7-7 and TRBJ2-2, with D possibly being TRBD2 (5 bases). CDR1 SSHAT and CDR2 FNYEAQ come from the germline V gene (reference sequence). Deletions cut 0 bases from V and 7 bases from J, with 6 bases between. CDR3 length: 13 residues. DNA of the CDR3: TGTGCCAGCAGCTTAGCGGCGGGCGGGGAGCTGTTTTTT. This sequence encodes CASSLAAGGELFF.